This T cell receptor beta chain comes out of a study of human T cells and chemical hapten exposure. About the research overall: Small pooled library volume differences mainly caused per-sample TCR yield variation.

This clonotype was recorded a few times. What it recognizes is unknown. In the library, unique molecular identifiers were attached to individual cDNA molecules. Source study methods: Ranging from roughly 20,000 to 690,600, TCR counts per sample had a median value of around 100,000. One entry per CDR3 protein results from TCRdb running MiXCR on the reads. The V and J calls were not made by the authors but by TCRdb's processing. The repertoire holds about 120,000 distinct CDR3 sequences, with about 8.9% as singletons. The CDR3 consists of 15 residues. The J segment lost 8 bases and the V segment lost 4 bases, leaving 10 bases of the junction unmatched. CDR1 and CDR2 (germline): MGHRA, YSYEKL. General study results and limits: The number of TCRs above 1 in 1000 frequency did not change after DPC sensitization.

The authors' total RNA extraction used unfractionated whole blood. This receptor was taken from a human donor in good health. Some clones in this sample may be carry-over from other donors' samples. The J gene is TRBJ2-1, the V gene TRBV4-1, with 8 nucleotides matching TRBD1. The sample comprised whole blood. CDR3 nucleotide sequence: TGCGCCAGCAGCCTGAGAGGACAGGGCGTTTATGAGCAGTTCTTC. Protein: CASSLRGQGVYEQFF.